These 26 T cell receptor beta chains share one sample of origin, sequenced in a study of shared clonotypes between healthy human individuals (dated by TCRdb to 2020 to 2021). CD8 naive samples were CD45RO-negative cells positively selected for CCR7, giving a CD45RA+CCR7+ population that excluded TemRA cells. The library relied on the immunoSEQ multiplex PCR assay. TCRdb obtained this table from immuneACCESS and retained in-frame rearrangements with V and J assigned. These tables miss some clones; where compared with another copy, unresolved V genes account for less than half of the shortfall, and the remainder is unexplained. Across this sample there are about 2,100,000 clones, with under 95% seen only once. Jointly, the top ten make up roughly 1.7% of the sample. Sequencing used naive CD8+ T cells from PBMCs. The cell subset or site tag for this specimen amounts to: CD45RA+CCR7+. The source is a man between 18 and 29 years old in good health. Some clones in this sample may be carry-over from other donors' samples.

The CDR3 DNA sequence: TGTGCCAGCAGTTTAGGCAGTTTCTCCTACGAGCAGTACTTC. Translated, it gives CASSLGSFSYEQYF. This chain connects TRBV27 to TRBJ2-7, with D unclear. V dropped 2 bases and J dropped 0 bases, with 8 bases sitting between them. Germline V gene lookup returns CDR1 MNHEY and CDR2 SMNVEV (reference sequence). This CDR3 has 14 residues.

The rearrangement links TRBV9 to TRBJ2-7; either TRBD1 or TRBD2 may fit D (5 bases each). The CDR3 spans 14 residues. Between the trimmed V and J ends, which lost 0 bases and 6 bases, there was a span of 13 bases. Germline-derived CDR1 and CDR2 are SGDLS and YYNGEE. The DNA for the CDR3 is TGTGCCAGCAGCGTAGGAGTCCCGGGGACCGAGCAGTACTTC. This codes for CASSVGVPGTEQYF.

This chain connects TRBV7-9 to TRBJ2-2, with 7 bases fitting TRBD1. This CDR3 region has 16 residues. The V and J ends lost 4 bases and 4 bases, in that order; junction bases with no gene match: 9. Per germline, CDR1 SEHNR and CDR2 FQNEAQ (reference sequence). CDR3: CASSSPDSGGTGELFF. DNA of the CDR3: TGTGCCAGCAGCTCCCCCGACTCAGGGGGCACCGGGGAGCTGTTTTTT.

This chain connects TRBV6-5 to TRBJ2-1, with D perhaps matching TRBD2 (6 bases). CDR3 length: 14 amino acids. Germline V gene lookup returns CDR1 MNHEY and CDR2 SVGAGI. V lost 2 bases and J lost 4, with 9 bases in between. CDR3 DNA: TGTGCCAGCAGTTACGGGAGGAGTTACAATGAGCAGTTCTTC. Protein: CASSYGRSYNEQFF.

The CDR3 spells CASSLGITGDEVRETQYF. The CDR3 DNA reads TGTGCCAGCAGCCTAGGGATTACAGGGGACGAGGTTAGGGAGACCCAGTACTTC. The rearrangement links TRBV7-9 to TRBJ2-5; 7 bases map to TRBD1. CDR1 and CDR2 from the germline V gene are SEHNR and FQNEAQ (reference sequence). J lost 5 bases, V lost 5 bases, and 20 bases had no gene match. The CDR3 totals 18 residues.

Only one count was recorded for this clone. This chain connects TRBV10-1 to TRBJ2-1; 11 positions agree with TRBD2. In germline, CDR1 is WNHNN, CDR2 SYGVQD (reference sequence). The CDR3 is made up of 13 amino acids. The junction had 3 bases not matched to a gene; V was cut back by 5 bases and J by 9 bases. This chain's CDR3 is CASSSGLAVEQFF. The CDR3 DNA is TGCGCCAGCAGTTCGGGACTAGCGGTTGAGCAGTTCTTC.

This chain joins TRBV28 and TRBJ2-7, with TRBD1 matching 10 bases. V trimming: 4 bases; J trimming: 0 bases; junction bases outside the gene matches: 12. Germline-derived CDR1 and CDR2 are MDHEN and SYDVKM. The length of the CDR3 is 18 residues. CDR3 nucleotide sequence: TGTGCCAGCAGTTACTCGGGGACAGGGGTGGTAGCCTCCTACGAGCAGTACTTC. Amino acid sequence: CASSYSGTGVVASYEQYF.

The chain has TRBV28 and TRBJ2-7; D gene unclear. The CDR3 extends over 12 amino acids. Deletions cut 3 bases from V and 6 bases from J, with 9 bases between. Per germline, CDR1 MDHEN and CDR2 SYDVKM. CDR3 nucleotide sequence: TGTGCCAGCAGTTTTCAAGCCTCCGAGCAGTACTTC. The encoded protein is CASSFQASEQYF.

The V gene is TRBV9, the J gene TRBJ2-7, with 8 positions matching TRBD2. Germline CDR1 and CDR2: SGDLS and YYNGEE. The CDR3 totals 15 residues. After removal of 4 bases from V and 2 bases from J, the junction contained 8 bases not matched to a gene. The chain's CDR3 is CASSPSGRGAYEQYF. The CDR3 nucleotides read TGTGCCAGCAGCCCAAGTGGGCGGGGGGCCTACGAGCAGTACTTC.

This clone was recorded once. This sequence joins TRBV5-1 and TRBJ2-5; 7 bases match TRBD1. The last part of the DNA fits TRBJ2-7 better; the J call may be wrong. Looked up from germline, CDR1 is SGHRS and CDR2 is YFSETQ. The CDR3 is made up of 15 amino acids. CDR3 in amino acids: CASSLSGTALYEQYF. CDR3 coding DNA: TGCGCCAGCAGCTTATCGGGGACAGCTTTGTACGAGCAGTACTTC.

The chain combines TRBV5-1 with TRBJ1-2; D gene uncertain. The CDR3 extends over 14 amino acids. V lost 0 bases and J lost 7, with 13 bases in between. Germline loops: CDR1 SGHRS, CDR2 YFSETQ. CDR3 residues: CASSLAGRNSGYTF. In DNA, the CDR3 is TGCGCCAGCAGCTTGGCAGGCCGAAACAGTGGCTACACCTTC.

V and J are TRBV27 and TRBJ1-2; 7 bases map to TRBD1. This CDR3 has 15 amino acids. Germline V gene lookup returns CDR1 MNHEY and CDR2 SMNVEV (reference sequence). V shed 6 bases, J shed 2 bases, and the junction held 9 bases outside the gene matches. CDR3 protein: CASSPRGDSNYGYTF. CDR3 coding DNA: TGTGCCAGCAGCCCCCGGGGGGACAGCAACTATGGCTACACCTTC.

Notes on this clone: Other DNA variants within this sample encode the same CDR3. The chain employs TRBV27 and TRBJ2-2; D gene uncertain. V was pared by 5 bases and J by 1 base, with 5 bases between. CDR3 length equals 13 residues. Germline CDR1 reads MNHEY; CDR2 reads SMNVEV (reference sequence). CDR3 nucleotides: TGTGCCAGCAGTCCCTTGAACACCGGGGAGCTGTTTTTT. As protein: CASSPLNTGELFF.

The V and J genes are TRBV5-1 and TRBJ1-2; 10 bases match TRBD1. The CDR3 totals 16 residues. Germline-derived CDR1 and CDR2 are SGHRS and YFSETQ. V was pared by 0 bases and J by 6 bases, with 8 bases of the junction left unmatched. The CDR3 loop is CASSLAGTGDPDGYTF. The CDR3 region has the DNA TGCGCCAGCAGCTTGGCCGGGACAGGGGATCCCGATGGCTACACCTTC.

The genes are TRBV19 and TRBJ1-1; no firm D call. Germline lookup yields CDR1 LNHDA and CDR2 SQIVND (reference sequence). The ends were cut back, 6 bases at V and 1 base at J, with 12 bases in the middle. The CDR3 is made up of 14 amino acids. The chain's CDR3 is CASRSWRENTEAFF. CDR3 bases: TGTGCCAGTAGGTCATGGAGGGAGAACACTGAAGCTTTCTTT.

The chain employs TRBV6-5 and TRBJ2-1; 11 bases agree with TRBD2. The CDR3 is 15 amino acids. With 5 bases clipped from V and 4 bases from J, the junction kept 4 bases outside the gene matches. CDR1 MNHEY and CDR2 SVGAGI come from the germline V gene. The chain's CDR3 is CASSQGLAEYNEQFF. The DNA for the CDR3 is TGTGCCAGCAGTCAGGGACTAGCGGAATACAATGAGCAGTTCTTC.

This clone was found a few times. V and J are TRBV7-6 and TRBJ2-2; the D call may be TRBD1 or TRBD2 (5 bases each). The length of the CDR3 is 16 residues. Per germline, CDR1 SGHVS and CDR2 FNYEAQ. The V end was cut by 2 bases, the J end by 4 bases, with 14 bases between. The CDR3 here is CASSLSTRGGTGELFF. In DNA form, the CDR3 reads TGTGCCAGCAGCTTAAGCACGAGGGGTGGCACCGGGGAGCTGTTTTTT.

This chain links TRBV5-4 with TRBJ2-2; TRBD2 matches 13 bases. Germline trimming cut 0 bases from V and 5 bases from J; bases unmatched to any gene: 4. Germline values: CDR1 SGHNT, CDR2 YYREEE (reference sequence). This CDR3 has 17 residues. The CDR3 loop is CASSLGLAGGSTGELFF. The CDR3 nucleotides are TGTGCCAGCAGCTTGGGACTAGCGGGAGGTAGTACCGGGGAGCTGTTTTTT. The full variable domain, rest sourced from reference TRBV5-4 and TRBJ2-2, is ETGVTQSPTHLIKTRGQQVTLRCSSQSGHNTVSWYQQALGQGPQFIFQYYREEENGRGNFPPRFSGLQFPNYSSELNVNALELDDSALYLCASSLGLAGGSTGELFFGEGSRLTVL.

This chain uses TRBV28 with TRBJ2-7, with D perhaps matching TRBD1 (5 bases). This CDR3 region has 17 residues. Germline loops: CDR1 MDHEN, CDR2 SYDVKM. Trimming stripped 1 base from V and 1 base from J, with 17 bases between. CDR3 nucleotides: TGTGCCAGCAGTTTATCGATACCCTGGGGCAGATCCTACGAGCAGTACTTC. Amino acids: CASSLSIPWGRSYEQYF.

J is TRBJ1-2 and V is TRBV27, with D unclear. Trimming removed 4 bases from V and 0 bases from J, with 9 bases in between. Germline assignment: CDR1 MNHEY and CDR2 SMNVEV (reference sequence). This CDR3 has 14 residues. CDR3 DNA: TGTGCCAGCAGTTCCGGTCCGGCTAACTATGGCTACACCTTC. This encodes CASSSGPANYGYTF.

This clone was seen a single time. This sequence joins TRBV6-5 and TRBJ2-7, with 9 bases lining up with TRBD2. This CDR3 is 15 amino acids long. Germline CDR1 is MNHEY and CDR2 is SVGAGI. V lost 4 bases and J lost 5; bases outside the gene matches: 9. This CDR3 is CASSLGLAPIHEQYF. The CDR3 DNA sequence: TGTGCCAGCAGTTTGGGACTAGCCCCCATCCACGAGCAGTACTTC.

The chain uses TRBV19 and TRBJ2-7; no definite D call. CDR3 size: 13 residues. Germline CDR1 LNHDA, CDR2 SQIVND (reference sequence). V gave up 9 bases and J gave up 0 bases, with 12 bases separating them. The CDR3 bases are TGTGCCAGCTCCAGGATTCCCTCCTACGAGCAGTACTTC. Protein product: CASSRIPSYEQYF. Full variable domain (outside the CDR3, taken from reference TRBV19 and TRBJ2-7): DGGITQSPKYLFRKEGQNVTLSCEQNLNHDAMYWYRQDPGQGLRLIYYSQIVNDFQKGDIAEGYSVSREKKESFPLTVTSAQKNPTAFYLCASSRIPSYEQYFGPGTRLTVT.

The rearrangement uses TRBV27 and TRBJ2-1; 7 positions match TRBD2. Trimming at V came to 8 bases and at J to 7 bases, leaving 5 bases not matched to a gene. The V gene's germline CDR1 is MNHEY and CDR2 SMNVEV (reference sequence). The CDR3 is made up of 12 amino acids. The CDR3, as DNA: TGTGCCAGCGGGGCTAGCGGAAATGAGCAGTTCTTC. Translating gives CASGASGNEQFF.

This rearrangement joins TRBV10-3 to TRBJ2-2; D not certain. The V and J ends lost 6 bases and 6 bases respectively, with 11 bases between them. The CDR3 length is 13 residues. Germline CDR1 and CDR2: ENHRY and SYGVKD. The CDR3 DNA sequence: TGTGCCATCAGACCCGGTGAGCCCGGGGAGCTGTTTTTT. This codes for CAIRPGEPGELFF.

This chain joins TRBV27 and TRBJ2-7; 7 bases align to TRBD2. Per germline, CDR1 MNHEY and CDR2 SMNVEV (reference sequence). The V gene end was trimmed by 2 bases and the J gene end by 0 bases; junction bases not matched to a gene: 10. CDR3 length: 17 residues. The CDR3 DNA is TGTGCCAGCAGTTTACTCCAACCTAGCGGTCTCTCCTACGAGCAGTACTTC. It encodes CASSLLQPSGLSYEQYF.

The CDR3 here is CASSETTSSEQYF. The DNA of the CDR3 is TGTGCCAGCAGTGAAACAACTAGCTCCGAGCAGTACTTC. The chain uses TRBV6-1 and TRBJ2-7; maybe TRBD2 (6 bases). The CDR3 has 13 residues. Germline lookup yields CDR1 MNHNS and CDR2 SASEGT. Between the trimmed V and J ends, which lost 2 bases and 6 bases, there was a span of 11 bases.